This TCR beta chain was identified in a study of shared T cell receptors in the human thymus. This CDR3 spans 15 amino acids. After removal of 5 bases from V and 2 bases from J, the junction contained 7 bases not matched to a gene. CDR1 is MDHEN, CDR2 SYDVKM, per germline. Only a few counts were recorded for this clone. The method was immunoSEQ multiplex PCR; TCRdb's version includes in-frame clones alone and lacks a portion of them. This sample has roughly 550,000 clones, with about four fifths found just once. This same sample was also taken into another study, of human thymus T cells. In that study: Obtained as resections during corrective heart surgery, the thymus tissue was then studied.

This receptor was identified in a boy younger than two with a congenital heart defect. The chain joins TRBV28 to TRBJ2-7; 9 bases map to TRBD1. The specimen was thymocytes. The chain's CDR3 is CASSPPGQGPYEQYF. As DNA, the CDR3 is TGTGCCAGCAGTCCACCGGGACAGGGACCCTACGAGCAGTACTTC.